This TCR beta chain was identified in a study of T cell repertoires in cytomegalovirus infection. Study-wide results and caveats: Ex vivo, HLA-C-restricted CMV-specific TCR beta clonotypes prevailed over the rest of the response.

About this clonotype: Its antigen is unidentified.

The CDR3 covers 13 residues. The germline CDR1 and CDR2 sequences are MDHEN and SYDVKM. With 6 bases removed from V and 9 bases from J, the gap between germline ends came to 14 bases. Using its own MiXCR run on the reads, TCRdb lists one record per CDR3 protein. The sample has roughly 570,000 distinct CDR3 sequences; around 40% are singletons. The source was cultured PBMCs, collected from culture after CMV antigen stimulation. The TCR sequence derives from a human donor in good health (CMV status not recorded). Some clones in this sample may be carry-over from other donors' samples. The J gene is TRBJ1-4, the V gene TRBV28; D might be TRBD1 (5 bases). The CDR3 sequence: CASSPEGRKKLFF. In DNA form, the CDR3 reads TGTGCCAGCAGCCCCGAGGGGCGGAAAAAACTGTTTTTT.